Below, 24 T cell receptor beta chains from the same sample are listed, as sequenced in a study of neurological immune-mediated disorders (dated by TCRdb to about 2019). Libraries came from 5' RACE. The instrument was an Illumina HiSeq 2500. Clones were called with MiXCR by TCRdb after fastp trimmed the public reads at Q25, and only in-frame beta chains were retained. Each CDR3 protein appears once, grouped with its most common genes and DNA. This sample gives tens of thousands of distinct CDR3 sequences in total; 3.8% of them show up just once. The top ten clones comprise 2% to 2.5% of the sample. The sequenced material came from PBMCs. The source is a man aged 25-40 years with multiple sclerosis.

There are a few counts of this clonotype. The chain couples TRBV5-1 to TRBJ1-1; TRBD1 matches 7 bases. Per germline, CDR1 SGHRS and CDR2 YFSETQ. J gave up 0 bases and V 4 bases, and 6 bases lay outside the gene matches. The CDR3 sequence is 15 residues long. The CDR3 bases are TGCGCCAGCAGCCCTACAACAGGGGTGAACACTGAAGCTTTCTTT. Protein: CASSPTTGVNTEAFF.

This clonotype showed up many times. This chain connects TRBV4-3 to TRBJ2-7; the match to TRBD1 covers 7 bases. Germline-derived CDR1 and CDR2 are LGHNA and YSLEER. V dropped 0 bases and J dropped 3; count of bases not matched to a gene: 5. The CDR3 covers 15 residues. This chain's CDR3 is CASSQDARQGYEQYF. CDR3 sequence (DNA): TGCGCCAGCAGCCAAGACGCTAGACAGGGCTACGAGCAGTACTTC.

This clonotype was counted at least ten times. The chain employs TRBV6-1 and TRBJ2-5; no reliable D call. V dropped 2 bases and J dropped 5 bases, with 12 bases sitting between them. The germline CDR1 and CDR2 sequences are MNHNS and SASEGT. CDR3 size: 14 residues. CDR3 nucleotides: TGTGCCAGCAGTGAACGTTACCGGTTGGAGACCCAGTACTTC. This gives the protein CASSERYRLETQYF.

This clonotype was observed at least ten times. V and J are TRBV7-6 and TRBJ1-5, with D possibly TRBD1 on 6 matching bases. Germline values: CDR1 SGHVS, CDR2 FNYEAQ. The CDR3 contains 15 residues. V dropped 2 bases and J dropped 4 bases, with 12 bases sitting between them. CDR3 coding DNA: TGTGCCAGCAGCTTACAAACAGGGCTTAATCAGCCCCAGCATTTT. This codes for CASSLQTGLNQPQHF.

CDR3 protein: CASSAFSNQPQHF. CDR3 in DNA: TGTGCCAGCAGCGCCTTTAGCAATCAGCCCCAGCATTTT. V usage is TRBV7-9 and J usage is TRBJ1-5; D ambiguous. Germline V gene lookup returns CDR1 SEHNR and CDR2 FQNEAQ (reference sequence). CDR3 size: 13 residues. V lost 5 bases and J 0 bases, leaving 5 bases between the germline ends.

This clonotype was observed a handful of times. The CDR3 loop reads CSAPQAGPSTDTQYF. In DNA, the CDR3 is TGCAGTGCTCCCCAAGCGGGGCCTAGCACAGATACGCAGTATTTT. The chain recombines TRBV20-1 with TRBJ2-3; 7 bases are shared with TRBD2. The CDR3 extends over 15 amino acids. J lost 0 bases, V lost 5 bases, and 8 bases had no gene match. CDR1 and CDR2 from the germline V gene are DFQATT and SNEGSKA (reference sequence).

This clonotype was counted many times. The V gene is TRBV29-1, the J gene TRBJ1-1; 11 positions match TRBD1. The germline CDR1 and CDR2 sequences are SQVTM and ANQGSEA. V trimming: 7 bases; J trimming: 4 bases; junction bases outside the gene matches: 5. CDR3 length: 13 amino acids. The CDR3 loop reads CSGTGTGGTEAFF. The CDR3 DNA is TGCAGCGGCACCGGGACAGGGGGCACTGAAGCTTTCTTT.

This clonotype has a handful of counts. The chain joins TRBV5-1 to TRBJ2-6; 10 bases are shared with TRBD2. Germline CDR1 reads SGHRS; CDR2 reads YFSETQ. The ends lost 1 base at V and 3 bases at J; junction bases unmatched: 7. CDR3 size: 18 residues. CDR3 residues: CASSLRPSGGYGANVLTF. In nucleotides, the CDR3 is TGCGCCAGCAGCTTGAGGCCTAGCGGGGGTTATGGGGCCAACGTCCTGACTTTC.

This clonotype was counted at least ten times. This chain connects TRBV12-3 or TRBV12-4 to TRBJ2-2; D possibly corresponds to TRBD1 (6 bases). Deletions cut 6 bases from V and 1 base from J, with 12 bases between. The CDR3 consists of 15 residues. CDR3 nucleotide sequence: TGTGCCAGCAGACGCCAACAGGGGAACACCGGGGAGCTGTTTTTT. Residues: CASRRQQGNTGELFF.

The gene calls are TRBV12-3 or TRBV12-4 and TRBJ2-7, with 8 bases identical to TRBD2. This CDR3 contains 16 residues. The trim removed 6 bases at V and 6 bases at J, leaving 16 bases unmatched. This chain's CDR3 is CASRAGTSLVFSEQYF. CDR3 bases: TGTGCCAGCAGGGCCGGGACTAGTTTAGTTTTTTCCGAGCAGTACTTC.

The chain joins TRBV12-3 or TRBV12-4 to TRBJ1-5; the D is unclear. This CDR3 region has 13 residues. V lost 5 bases to trimming and J lost 1 base, with 6 bases between them. CDR3 in DNA: TGTGCCAGCAGTCCGCTGAGCAATCAGCCCCAGCATTTT. It encodes CASSPLSNQPQHF.

There are many counts of this clonotype. This chain joins TRBV7-8 and TRBJ1-1; 8 positions agree with TRBD1. From germline, CDR1 is SGHVS and CDR2 FQNEAQ. The CDR3 is made up of 16 amino acids. The junction had 12 bases not matched to a gene; V was cut back by 4 bases and J by 5 bases. The CDR3 loop is CASSSRQGYTGTEAFF. In nucleotides, the CDR3 is TGTGCCAGCAGCTCTCGACAGGGGTATACGGGGACTGAAGCTTTCTTT.

This clonotype was counted many times. V gene TRBV5-1 combines with J gene TRBJ2-7; 9 nucleotides match TRBD1. CDR3 size: 14 residues. Germline V gives CDR1 SGHRS, CDR2 YFSETQ. Unmatched junction bases numbered 5, after V lost 4 bases and J lost 3 bases. CDR3 loop: CASSTGQGFYEQYF. Written as DNA, the CDR3 is TGCGCCAGCAGCACGGGACAGGGCTTCTACGAGCAGTACTTC. Full variable domain (rest looked up from reference TRBV5-1 and TRBJ2-7): KAGVTQTPRYLIKTRGQQVTLSCSPISGHRSVSWYQQTPGQGLQFLFEYFSETQRNKGNFPGRFSGRQFSNSRSEMNVSTLELGDSALYLCASSTGQGFYEQYFGPGTRLTVT.

Ten or more counts support this clonotype. The J gene is TRBJ1-2, the V gene TRBV20-1, with unresolved D. This CDR3 contains 16 residues. The V and J ends lost 0 bases and 4 bases respectively, with 18 bases between them. Germline V gives CDR1 DFQATT, CDR2 SNEGSKA (reference sequence). Here the CDR3 DNA reads TGCAGTGCTAGAGATCTGGCCGAGTCACCCATCTATGGCTACACCTTC. Encoded protein: CSARDLAESPIYGYTF.

This clonotype came up many times. This chain links TRBV11-2 with TRBJ1-1, with 8 nucleotides matching TRBD1. The CDR3 consists of 15 residues. With V trimmed by 1 base and J by 5 bases, 6 bases remained unmatched. From germline, CDR1 is SGHAT and CDR2 FQNNGV. The CDR3 nucleotides are TGTGCCAGCAGCTTAGGGAGACAGGGGTTTACTGAAGCTTTCTTT. It codes for CASSLGRQGFTEAFF.

This clonotype was observed at least ten times. The rearrangement uses TRBV12-3 or TRBV12-4 and TRBJ1-1; D not resolved. The V end lost 7 bases, the J end lost 7 bases, and 19 bases lay between the germline ends. The CDR3 is made up of 14 amino acids. The CDR3 protein is CASTPLTGQSEAFF. The CDR3 DNA sequence: TGTGCCAGCACCCCCCTTACTGGGCAAAGTGAAGCTTTCTTT.

A few counts support this clonotype. The chain recombines TRBV14 with TRBJ1-4; D uncertain. Germline V gene data show CDR1 as SGHDN and CDR2 as FVKESK. Trimming pared 3 bases from V and 8 bases from J, leaving 19 bases between. This CDR3 region has 16 residues. The CDR3 bases are TGTGCCAGCAGCCACCAGTCCTCCAGGATGGGAGAAAAACTGTTTTTT. This sequence encodes CASSHQSSRMGEKLFF. The full variable domain, completed using reference TRBV14 and TRBJ1-4, is EAGVTQFPSHSVIEKGQTVTLRCDPISGHDNLYWYRRVMGKEIKFLLHFVKESKQDESGMPNNRFLAERTGGTYSTLKVQPAELEDSGVYFCASSHQSSRMGEKLFFGSGTQLSVL.

The table lists this clonotype with many counts. This rearrangement joins TRBV2 to TRBJ1-1, with D unclear. The CDR3 sequence is 11 residues long. Trimming left V 4 bases short and J 6 bases short, with 6 bases between. Germline lookup yields CDR1 SNHLY and CDR2 FYNNEI. CDR3 sequence reads: CASSGVSEAFF. The CDR3 DNA reads TGTGCCAGCAGTGGGGTCTCTGAAGCTTTCTTT.

Ten or more counts support this clonotype. The gene calls are TRBV20-1 and TRBJ2-7; perhaps TRBD1 as D (6 bases). CDR1 and CDR2 (germline): DFQATT, SNEGSKA (reference sequence). With 1 base removed from V and 3 bases from J, the gap between germline ends came to 13 bases. The CDR3 contains 14 residues. CDR3 DNA sequence: TGCAGTGCTAGAGTAGCAGGGGCCTTCTACGAGCAGTACTTC. Protein sequence: CSARVAGAFYEQYF.

This clonotype has more than one count but fewer than ten. V gene TRBV20-1 combines with J gene TRBJ2-7; D gene uncertain. CDR1 is DFQATT and CDR2 is SNEGSKA in the germline V gene (reference sequence). V lost 2 bases and J 0 bases, leaving 5 bases between the germline ends. The CDR3 is 12 residues long. The CDR3 region has the DNA TGCAGTGCTAGACGAGACTCCTACGAGCAGTACTTC. Translated, it gives CSARRDSYEQYF.

Ten or more counts support this clonotype. The chain joins TRBV5-1 to TRBJ2-6; TRBD1 agrees at 8 bases. There are 15 residues in the CDR3. V gave up 4 bases and J gave up 2 bases; unmatched junction bases: 2. Germline CDR1 SGHRS, CDR2 YFSETQ. This chain's CDR3 is CASSMTGAGANVLTF. Here the CDR3 DNA reads TGCGCCAGCAGCATGACAGGGGCTGGGGCCAACGTCCTGACTTTC.

The chain joins TRBV7-6 to TRBJ2-2, with 10 bases fitting TRBD1. This CDR3 is 14 amino acids long. Germline CDR1 and CDR2: SGHVS and FNYEAQ. V gave up 3 bases and J gave up 6 bases; unmatched junction bases: 1. The CDR3 loop is CASSFGQGAGELFF. DNA for the CDR3: TGTGCCAGCAGCTTTGGACAGGGGGCCGGGGAGCTGTTTTTT.

This clonotype occurred many times. V gene TRBV4-3 combines with J gene TRBJ1-1; 9 bases fit TRBD1. Trimming at V came to 1 base and at J to 5 bases, leaving 8 bases not matched to a gene. The germline V gene encodes CDR1 LGHNA and CDR2 YSLEER. The CDR3 has 16 residues. This CDR3 is CASSQATGGVGTEAFF. The CDR3 DNA sequence: TGCGCCAGCAGCCAAGCAACAGGGGGCGTGGGAACTGAAGCTTTCTTT.

This clonotype was counted a few times. The chain has TRBV7-8 and TRBJ2-3; 7 bases are a match to TRBD1. This CDR3 is built from 14 residues. Per the germline V gene, CDR1 is SGHVS and CDR2 is FQNEAQ. V lost 5 bases to trimming and J lost 4 bases; unmatched junction nucleotides: 6. The CDR3 sequence is CASSQNRGPDTQYF. Written as DNA, the CDR3 is TGTGCCAGCAGCCAGAACAGGGGTCCAGATACGCAGTATTTT.